Below, 10 T cell receptor beta chains from the same sample are listed, as sequenced in a study of blood T cell repertoires in COVID-19. Only in-frame clones appear in the TCRdb table, and some are missing; sequencing was by immunoSEQ multiplex PCR. The repertoire consists of some 210,000 clones, with approximately 91% occurring once and the leading ten covering about 6.8%. Sequencing was carried out using peripheral blood. These receptors originate from a woman in her thirties or forties who had recovered from COVID-19.

The chain carries TRBV12-3 or TRBV12-4 and TRBJ2-7; TRBD1 is a possible D gene (6 bases). The V end lost 5 bases, the J end lost 3 bases, and 11 bases lay between the germline ends. This CDR3 region has 13 residues. This CDR3 is CASSINRDYEQYF. For the CDR3, the DNA is TGTGCCAGCAGTATAAACAGGGACTACGAGCAGTACTTC.

V and J are TRBV14 and TRBJ2-3; 9 bases match TRBD2. Germline V lookup: CDR1 SGHDN, CDR2 FVKESK. Trimming cost V 5 bases and J 3 bases; bases outside gene matches: 3. CDR3 length: 14 amino acids. CDR3 sequence reads: CASSLAGVTDTQYF. Here the CDR3 DNA reads TGTGCCAGCAGCTTAGCGGGAGTGACAGATACGCAGTATTTT.

V usage is TRBV28 and J usage is TRBJ2-3, with 11 bases that match TRBD2. The V gene's germline CDR1 is MDHEN and CDR2 SYDVKM. J gave up 1 base and V 4 bases, and 10 bases lay outside the gene matches. The CDR3 has 18 amino acids. The CDR3 bases are TGTGCCAGCAGTTCCCGTAGCGGGAGGGCCTGGGGCACAGATACGCAGTATTTT. Its protein product is CASSSRSGRAWGTDTQYF.

The chain carries TRBV5-1 and TRBJ2-2; the D is unclear. V lost 6 bases, J lost 8 bases, and 20 bases lay in between. The germline gives CDR1 SGHRS, CDR2 YFSETQ. The CDR3 has 15 residues. CDR3 region: CASNREATPRGELFF. The CDR3 region has the DNA TGCGCCAGCAATCGTGAGGCAACCCCCAGAGGGGAGCTGTTTTTT.

The chain joins TRBV6-6 to TRBJ1-2, with D hard to call. CDR1 MNHNY and CDR2 SVGAGI come from the germline V gene (reference sequence). This CDR3 has 15 amino acids. V was trimmed by 4 bases and J by 8 bases, leaving 20 bases between them. CDR3 region: CASSSPEAGKGGYTF. CDR3 bases: TGTGCCAGCAGTTCTCCTGAGGCGGGGAAGGGCGGCTACACCTTC.

This clone was found once. Other DNA sequences in this sample translate to the same CDR3. The CDR3, as DNA: TGTGCCAGTAGTATAGCCGGCGGCTCCTACGAGCAGTACTTC. Protein product: CASSIAGGSYEQYF. The chain carries TRBV19 and TRBJ2-7; D remains unclear. Germline values: CDR1 LNHDA, CDR2 SQIVND (reference sequence). This CDR3 contains 14 residues. V was clipped by 1 base and J by 0 bases, with 7 bases between them.

This rearrangement joins TRBV9 to TRBJ2-2; no clear D gene. The V gene's germline CDR1 is SGDLS and CDR2 YYNGEE. V lost 0 bases and J lost 8, with 11 bases in between. This CDR3 region has 14 residues. CDR3 sequence: CASSVGGRFGELFF. CDR3 bases: TGTGCCAGCAGCGTAGGAGGTCGATTTGGGGAGCTGTTTTTT.

J is TRBJ2-7 and V is TRBV18; a possible D gene is TRBD1 (6 bases). The ends were cut back, 6 bases at V and 7 bases at J, with 16 bases in the middle. Germline-derived CDR1 and CDR2 are KGHSH and LQKENI. This CDR3 comprises 13 residues. CDR3: CASSPDRPREQYF. Here the CDR3 DNA reads TGTGCCAGCTCGCCGGACAGACCGAGAGAGCAGTACTTC.

The chain employs TRBV5-1 and TRBJ2-1; 9 bases fit TRBD2. The CDR3 runs 16 residues. The germline V gene has CDR1 SGHRS and CDR2 YFSETQ. J lost 7 bases, V lost 0 bases, and 8 bases had no gene match. In DNA, the CDR3 is TGCGCCAGCAGCTTGGGGCCTAGCGGGATTGGGAATGAGCAGTTCTTC. This gives the protein CASSLGPSGIGNEQFF.

This clone was observed many times. The chain employs TRBV4-3 and TRBJ1-1, with 11 bases matching TRBD1. CDR1 and CDR2 from the germline V gene are LGHNA and YSLEER. The V segment lost 4 bases and the J segment 5 bases; nucleotides outside the gene matches: 12. The CDR3 has 17 residues. CDR3 coding DNA: TGCGCCAGCAGCCGAGGGACAGGGGGGGTGAAGCGGACTGAAGCTTTCTTT. Protein: CASSRGTGGVKRTEAFF.